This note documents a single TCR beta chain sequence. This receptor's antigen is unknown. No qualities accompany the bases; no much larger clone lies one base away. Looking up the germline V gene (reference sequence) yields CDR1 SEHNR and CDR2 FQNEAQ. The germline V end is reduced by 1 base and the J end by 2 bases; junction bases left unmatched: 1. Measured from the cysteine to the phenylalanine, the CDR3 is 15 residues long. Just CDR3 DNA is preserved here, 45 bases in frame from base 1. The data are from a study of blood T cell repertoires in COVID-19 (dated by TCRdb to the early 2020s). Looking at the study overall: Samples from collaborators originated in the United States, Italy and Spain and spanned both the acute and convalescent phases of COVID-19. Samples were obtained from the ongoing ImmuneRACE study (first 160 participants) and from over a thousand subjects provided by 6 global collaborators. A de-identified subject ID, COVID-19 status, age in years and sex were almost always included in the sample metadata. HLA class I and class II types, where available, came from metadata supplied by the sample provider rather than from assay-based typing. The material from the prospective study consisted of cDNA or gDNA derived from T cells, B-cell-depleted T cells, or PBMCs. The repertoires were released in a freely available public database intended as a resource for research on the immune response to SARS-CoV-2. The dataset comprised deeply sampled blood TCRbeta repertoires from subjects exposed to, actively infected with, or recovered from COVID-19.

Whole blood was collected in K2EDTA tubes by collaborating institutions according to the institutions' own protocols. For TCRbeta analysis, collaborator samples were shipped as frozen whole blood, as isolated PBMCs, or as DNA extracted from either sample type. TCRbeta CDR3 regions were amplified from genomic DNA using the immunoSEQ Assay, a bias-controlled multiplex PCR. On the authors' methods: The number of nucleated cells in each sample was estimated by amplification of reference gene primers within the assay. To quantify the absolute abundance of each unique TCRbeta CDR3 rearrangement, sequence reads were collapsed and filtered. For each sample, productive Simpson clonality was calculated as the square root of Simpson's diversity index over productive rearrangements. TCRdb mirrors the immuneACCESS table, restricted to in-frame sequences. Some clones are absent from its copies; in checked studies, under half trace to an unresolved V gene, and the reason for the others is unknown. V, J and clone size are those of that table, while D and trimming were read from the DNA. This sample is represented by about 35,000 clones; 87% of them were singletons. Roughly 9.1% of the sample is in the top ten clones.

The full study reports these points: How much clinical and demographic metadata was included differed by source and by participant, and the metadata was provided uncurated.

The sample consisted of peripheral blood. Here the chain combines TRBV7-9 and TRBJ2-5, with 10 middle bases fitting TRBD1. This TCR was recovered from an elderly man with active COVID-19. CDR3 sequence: CASSLGQGAQETQYF. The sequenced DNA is TGTGCCAGCAGCTTAGGACAGGGGGCACAAGAGACCCAGTACTTC.